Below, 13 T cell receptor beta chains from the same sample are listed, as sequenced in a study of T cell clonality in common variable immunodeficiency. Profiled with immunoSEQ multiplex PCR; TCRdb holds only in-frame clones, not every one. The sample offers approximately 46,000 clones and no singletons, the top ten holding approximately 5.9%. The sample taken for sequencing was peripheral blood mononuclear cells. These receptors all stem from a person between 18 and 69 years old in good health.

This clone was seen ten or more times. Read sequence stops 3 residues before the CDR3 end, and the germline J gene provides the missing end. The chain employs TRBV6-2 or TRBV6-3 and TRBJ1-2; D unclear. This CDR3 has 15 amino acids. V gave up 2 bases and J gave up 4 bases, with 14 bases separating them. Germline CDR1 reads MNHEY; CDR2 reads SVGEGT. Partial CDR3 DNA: TGTGCCAGCAGTTACCCCCAGGCGTTATCCTATGGC. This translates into CASSYPQALSYG. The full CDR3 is CASSYPQALSYGYTF.

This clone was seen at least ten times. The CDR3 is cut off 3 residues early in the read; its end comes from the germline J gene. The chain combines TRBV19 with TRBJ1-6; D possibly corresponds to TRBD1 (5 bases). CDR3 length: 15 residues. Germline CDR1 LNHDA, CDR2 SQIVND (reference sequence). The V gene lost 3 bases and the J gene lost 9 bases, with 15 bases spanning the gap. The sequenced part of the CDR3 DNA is TGTGCCAGTAGTATCGGTTTCAGGGAAGGTTCACCC. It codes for CASSIGFREGSP. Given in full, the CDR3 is CASSIGFREGSPLHF.

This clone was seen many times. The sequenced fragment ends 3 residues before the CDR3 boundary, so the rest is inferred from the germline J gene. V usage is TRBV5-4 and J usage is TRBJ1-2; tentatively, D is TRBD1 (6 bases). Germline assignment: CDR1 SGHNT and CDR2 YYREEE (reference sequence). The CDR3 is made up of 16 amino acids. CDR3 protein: CASSLVGGGYPNEYTF. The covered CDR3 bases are TGTGCCAGCAGCTTGGTAGGGGGGGGGTACCCCAATGAG.

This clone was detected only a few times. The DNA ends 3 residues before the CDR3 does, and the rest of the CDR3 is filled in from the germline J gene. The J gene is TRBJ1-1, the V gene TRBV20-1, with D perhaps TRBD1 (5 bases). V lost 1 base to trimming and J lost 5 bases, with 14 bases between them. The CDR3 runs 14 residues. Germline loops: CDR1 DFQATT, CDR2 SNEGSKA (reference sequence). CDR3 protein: CSARVGAGRTEAFF. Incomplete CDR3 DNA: TGCAGTGCTAGAGTTGGGGCCGGGAGGACTGAA.

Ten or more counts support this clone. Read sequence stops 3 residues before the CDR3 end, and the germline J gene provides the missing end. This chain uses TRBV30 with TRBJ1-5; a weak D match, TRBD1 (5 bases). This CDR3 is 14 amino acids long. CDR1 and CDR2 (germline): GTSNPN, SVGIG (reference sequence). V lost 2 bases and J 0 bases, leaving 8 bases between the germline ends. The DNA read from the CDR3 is TGTGCCTGGAGTATAGGGGATAGCAATCAGCCC. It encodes CAWSIGDSNQP. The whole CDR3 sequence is CAWSIGDSNQPQHF.

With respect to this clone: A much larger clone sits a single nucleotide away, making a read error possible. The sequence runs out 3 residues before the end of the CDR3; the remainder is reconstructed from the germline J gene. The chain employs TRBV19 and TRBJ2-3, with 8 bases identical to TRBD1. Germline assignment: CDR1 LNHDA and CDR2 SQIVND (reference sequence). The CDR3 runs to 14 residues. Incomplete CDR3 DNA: TGTGCCAGTAGTGTGACAGGGGACCATCGGCCG. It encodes CASSVTGDHRP. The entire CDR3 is CASSVTGDHRPQYF.

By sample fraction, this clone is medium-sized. The CDR3 is CASSDSSGGADIQYF. The CDR3 bases that were read are TGTGCCAGCAGTGACTCGAGCGGGGGGGCAGACATT. J is TRBJ2-4 and V is TRBV6-4; 10 nucleotides match TRBD2. Coverage ceases 3 residues before the CDR3 finishes, and the germline J gene fills in the end. Per the germline V gene, CDR1 is MRHNA and CDR2 is SNTAGT. CDR3 size: 15 residues. The junction had 4 bases not matched to a gene; V was cut back by 0 bases and J by 8 bases.

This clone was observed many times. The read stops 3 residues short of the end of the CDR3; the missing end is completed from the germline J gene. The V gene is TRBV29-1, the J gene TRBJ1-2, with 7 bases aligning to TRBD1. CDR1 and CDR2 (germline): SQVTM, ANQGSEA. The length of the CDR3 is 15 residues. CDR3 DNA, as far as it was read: TGCAGCGTTGGAGGGTTCCAGGGGGAGGGGGATGAC. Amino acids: CSVGGFQGEGDD. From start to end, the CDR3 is CSVGGFQGEGDDYTF.

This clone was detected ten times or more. CDR3 residues: CASSAGTNSYNEQFF. The sequenced CDR3 bases are TGTGCCAGCAGCGCTGGGACTAACTCCTACAATGAG. The rearrangement joins TRBV5-4 to TRBJ2-1, with 7 bases aligning to TRBD2. Read coverage stops 3 residues before the CDR3 terminus; the germline J gene supplies the remainder. Trimming removed 4 bases from V and 0 bases from J; junction bases left unmatched: 4. This CDR3 contains 15 residues. From germline, CDR1 is SGHNT and CDR2 YYREEE (reference sequence).

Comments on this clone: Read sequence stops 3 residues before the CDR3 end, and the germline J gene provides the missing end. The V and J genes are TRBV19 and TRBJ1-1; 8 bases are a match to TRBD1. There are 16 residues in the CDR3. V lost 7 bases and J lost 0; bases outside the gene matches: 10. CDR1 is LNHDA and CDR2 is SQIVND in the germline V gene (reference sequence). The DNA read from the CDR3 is TGTGCCAGTAATTCCCGACAGGGGCGGATGAACACTGAA. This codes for CASNSRQGRMNTE. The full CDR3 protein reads CASNSRQGRMNTEAFF.

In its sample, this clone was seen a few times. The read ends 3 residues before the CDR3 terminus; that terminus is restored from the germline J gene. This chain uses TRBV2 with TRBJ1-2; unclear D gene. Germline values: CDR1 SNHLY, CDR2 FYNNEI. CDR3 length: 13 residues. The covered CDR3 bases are TGTGCCAGCAGTGAAGCCCAGCGACTACCC. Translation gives CASSEAQRLP. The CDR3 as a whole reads CASSEAQRLPYTF. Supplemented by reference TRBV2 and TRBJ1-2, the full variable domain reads EPEVTQTPSHQVTQMGQEVILRCVPISNHLYFYWYRQILGQKVEFLVSFYNNEISEKSEIFDDQFSVERPDGSNFTLKIRSTKLEDSAMYFCASSEAQRLPYTFGSGTRLTVV.

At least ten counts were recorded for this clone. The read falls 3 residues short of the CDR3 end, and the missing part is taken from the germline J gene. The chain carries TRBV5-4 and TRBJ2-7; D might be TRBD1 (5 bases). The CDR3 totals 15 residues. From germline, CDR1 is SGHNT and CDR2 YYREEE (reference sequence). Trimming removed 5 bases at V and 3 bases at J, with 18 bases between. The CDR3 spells CASRNQGQRVYEQYF. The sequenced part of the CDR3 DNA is TGTGCCAGCAGGAATCAGGGCCAGAGAGTCTACGAG.

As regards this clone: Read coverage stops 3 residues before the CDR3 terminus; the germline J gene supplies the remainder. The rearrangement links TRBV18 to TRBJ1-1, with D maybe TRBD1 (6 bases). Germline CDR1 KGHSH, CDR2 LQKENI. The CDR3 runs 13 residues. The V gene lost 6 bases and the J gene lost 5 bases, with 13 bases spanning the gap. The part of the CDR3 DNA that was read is TGTGCCAGCTCCCCGAGTAGGGGGACTGAA. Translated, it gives CASSPSRGTE. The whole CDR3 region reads CASSPSRGTEAFF.